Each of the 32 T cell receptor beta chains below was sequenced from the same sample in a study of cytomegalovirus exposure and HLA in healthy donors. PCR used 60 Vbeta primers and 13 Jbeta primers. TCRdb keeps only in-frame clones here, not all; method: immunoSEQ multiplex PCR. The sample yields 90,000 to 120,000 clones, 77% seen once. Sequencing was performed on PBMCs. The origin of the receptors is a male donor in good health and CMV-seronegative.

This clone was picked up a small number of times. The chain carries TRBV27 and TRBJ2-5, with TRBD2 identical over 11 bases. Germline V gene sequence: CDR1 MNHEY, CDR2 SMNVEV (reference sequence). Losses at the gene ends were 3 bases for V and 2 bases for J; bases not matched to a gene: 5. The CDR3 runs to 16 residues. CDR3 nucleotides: TGTGCCAGCAGTTTGCTAGCGGGAGGAAGACAAGAGACCCAGTACTTC. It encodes CASSLLAGGRQETQYF.

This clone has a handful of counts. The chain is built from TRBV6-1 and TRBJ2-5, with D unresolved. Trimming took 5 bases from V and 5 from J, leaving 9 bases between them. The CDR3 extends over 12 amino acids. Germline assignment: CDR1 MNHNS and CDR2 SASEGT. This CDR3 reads CASSPKEETQYF. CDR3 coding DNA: TGTGCCAGCAGTCCAAAAGAGGAGACCCAGTACTTC.

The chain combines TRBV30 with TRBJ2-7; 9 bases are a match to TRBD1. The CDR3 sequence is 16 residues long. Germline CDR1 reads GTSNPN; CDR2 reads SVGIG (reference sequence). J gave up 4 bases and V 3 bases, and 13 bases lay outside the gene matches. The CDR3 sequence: CAWSAPRDRALYEQYF. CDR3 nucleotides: TGTGCCTGGAGCGCCCCCCGGGACAGGGCATTATACGAGCAGTACTTC.

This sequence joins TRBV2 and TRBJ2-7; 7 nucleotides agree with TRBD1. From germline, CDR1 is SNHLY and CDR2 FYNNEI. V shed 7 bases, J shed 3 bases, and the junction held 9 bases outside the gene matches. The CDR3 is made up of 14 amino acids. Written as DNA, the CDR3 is TGTGCCAGCAACAGACAGGGCGGTGGCTACGAGCAGTACTTC. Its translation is CASNRQGGGYEQYF.

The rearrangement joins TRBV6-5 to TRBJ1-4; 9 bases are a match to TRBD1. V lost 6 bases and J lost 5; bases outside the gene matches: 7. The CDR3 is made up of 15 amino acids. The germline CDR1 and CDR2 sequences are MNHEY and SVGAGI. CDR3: CASRYLGTGNEKLFF. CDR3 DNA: TGTGCCAGCAGGTACCTCGGGACAGGGAATGAAAAACTGTTTTTT.

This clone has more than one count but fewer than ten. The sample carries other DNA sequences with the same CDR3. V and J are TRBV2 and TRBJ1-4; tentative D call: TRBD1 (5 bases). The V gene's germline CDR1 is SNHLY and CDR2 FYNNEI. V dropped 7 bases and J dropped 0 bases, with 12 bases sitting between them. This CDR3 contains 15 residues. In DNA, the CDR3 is TGTGCCAGCATACCCGGGACTGCAACTAATGAAAAACTGTTTTTT. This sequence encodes CASIPGTATNEKLFF.

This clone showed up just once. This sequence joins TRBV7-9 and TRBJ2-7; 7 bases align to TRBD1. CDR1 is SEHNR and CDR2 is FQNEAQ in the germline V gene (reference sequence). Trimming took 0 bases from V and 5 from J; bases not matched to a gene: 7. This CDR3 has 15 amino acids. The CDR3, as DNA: TGTGCCAGCAGCTTAGCCCCCACAGGGGACCACGAGCAGTACTTC. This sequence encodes CASSLAPTGDHEQYF.

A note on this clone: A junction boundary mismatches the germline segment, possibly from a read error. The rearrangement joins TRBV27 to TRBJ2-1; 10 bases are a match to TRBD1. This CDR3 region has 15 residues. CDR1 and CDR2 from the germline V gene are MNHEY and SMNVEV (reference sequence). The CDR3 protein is CASRTGGYSCNEQFF. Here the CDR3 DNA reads TGTGCCAGCAGGACAGGGGGCTACTCCTGCAATGAGCAGTTCTTC.

CDR3 residues: CASSRSGDISYEQYF. CDR3 nucleotide sequence: TGCGCCAGCAGCCGGAGCGGGGACATCTCCTACGAGCAGTACTTC. V is TRBV5-1 and J is TRBJ2-7, with D possibly matching TRBD2 (7 bases). CDR3 length: 15 amino acids. The ends were cut back, 4 bases at V and 0 bases at J, with 14 bases in the middle. CDR1 and CDR2 (germline): SGHRS, YFSETQ.

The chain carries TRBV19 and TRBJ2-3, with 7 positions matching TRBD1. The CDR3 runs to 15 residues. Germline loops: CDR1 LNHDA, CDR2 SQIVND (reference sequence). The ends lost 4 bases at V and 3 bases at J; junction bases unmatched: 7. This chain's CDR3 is CASSTGQGDTDTQYF. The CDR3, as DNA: TGTGCCAGTAGTACAGGGCAGGGGGATACAGATACGCAGTATTTT. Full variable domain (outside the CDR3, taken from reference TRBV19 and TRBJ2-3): DGGITQSPKYLFRKEGQNVTLSCEQNLNHDAMYWYRQDPGQGLRLIYYSQIVNDFQKGDIAEGYSVSREKKESFPLTVTSAQKNPTAFYLCASSTGQGDTDTQYFGPGTRLTVL.

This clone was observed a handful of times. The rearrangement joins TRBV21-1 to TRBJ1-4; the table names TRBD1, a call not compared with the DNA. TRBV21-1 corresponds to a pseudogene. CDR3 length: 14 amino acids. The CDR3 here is CASSNGTEGEKLFF. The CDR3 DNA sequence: TGTGCCAGCAGCAATGGGACAGAAGGCGAAAAACTGTTTTTT.

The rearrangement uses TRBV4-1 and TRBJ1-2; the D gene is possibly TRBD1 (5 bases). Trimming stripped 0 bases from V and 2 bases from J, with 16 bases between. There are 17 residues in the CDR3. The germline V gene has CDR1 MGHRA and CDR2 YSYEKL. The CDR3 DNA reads TGCGCCAGCAGCCAAGACCTTAGGGGCTCGAGAAACTATGGCTACACCTTC. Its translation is CASSQDLRGSRNYGYTF.

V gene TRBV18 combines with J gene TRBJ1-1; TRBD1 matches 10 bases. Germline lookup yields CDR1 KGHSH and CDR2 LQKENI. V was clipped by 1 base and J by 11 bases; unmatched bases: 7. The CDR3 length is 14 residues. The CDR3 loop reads CASSPRGTGEVAFF. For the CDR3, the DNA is TGTGCCAGCTCACCACGGGGGACAGGGGAAGTCGCTTTCTTT.

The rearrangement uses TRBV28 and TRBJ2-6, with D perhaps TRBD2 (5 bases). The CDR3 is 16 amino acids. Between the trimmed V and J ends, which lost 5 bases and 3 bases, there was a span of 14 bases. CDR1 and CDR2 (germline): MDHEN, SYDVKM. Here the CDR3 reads CASSRVIGDGANVLTF. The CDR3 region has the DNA TGTGCCAGCAGTCGCGTCATCGGGGATGGGGCCAACGTCCTGACTTTC.

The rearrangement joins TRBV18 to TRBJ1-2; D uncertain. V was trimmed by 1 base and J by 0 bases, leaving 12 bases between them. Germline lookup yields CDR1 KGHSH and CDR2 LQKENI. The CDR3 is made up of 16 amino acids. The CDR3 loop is CASSPQGGKANYGYTF. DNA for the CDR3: TGTGCCAGCTCACCACAAGGCGGGAAAGCTAACTATGGCTACACCTTC.

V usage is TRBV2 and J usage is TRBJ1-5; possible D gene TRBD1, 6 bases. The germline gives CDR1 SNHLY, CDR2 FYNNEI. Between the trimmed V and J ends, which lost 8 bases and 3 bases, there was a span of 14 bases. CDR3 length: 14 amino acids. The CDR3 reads CASGGANPNQPQHF. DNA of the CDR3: TGTGCCAGCGGGGGGGCGAACCCCAATCAGCCCCAGCATTTT.

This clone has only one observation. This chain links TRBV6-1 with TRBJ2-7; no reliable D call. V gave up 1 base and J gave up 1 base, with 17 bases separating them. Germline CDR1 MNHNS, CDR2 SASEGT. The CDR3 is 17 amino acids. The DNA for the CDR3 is TGTGCCAGCAGTGAAGTATGGGCGACCATTGGTTCCTACGAGCAGTACTTC. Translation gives CASSEVWATIGSYEQYF.

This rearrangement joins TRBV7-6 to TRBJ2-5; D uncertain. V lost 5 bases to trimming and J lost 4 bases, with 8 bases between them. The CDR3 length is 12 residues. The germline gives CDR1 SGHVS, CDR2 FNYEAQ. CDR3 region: CASSPLPETQYF. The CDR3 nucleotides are TGTGCCAGCAGCCCCCTTCCAGAGACCCAGTACTTC.

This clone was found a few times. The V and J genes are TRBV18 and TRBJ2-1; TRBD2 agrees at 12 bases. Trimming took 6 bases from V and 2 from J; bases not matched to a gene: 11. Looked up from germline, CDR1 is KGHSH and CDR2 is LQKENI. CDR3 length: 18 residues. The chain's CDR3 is CASSKGLAGGHPYNEQFF. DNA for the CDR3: TGTGCCAGCTCTAAGGGACTAGCGGGCGGACACCCCTACAATGAGCAGTTCTTC. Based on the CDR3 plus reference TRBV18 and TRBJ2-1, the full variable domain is NAGVMQNPRHLVRRRGQEARLRCSPMKGHSHVYWYRQLPEEGLKFMVYLQKENIIDESGMPKERFSAEFPKEGPSILRIQQVVRGDSAAYFCASSKGLAGGHPYNEQFFGPGTRLTVL.

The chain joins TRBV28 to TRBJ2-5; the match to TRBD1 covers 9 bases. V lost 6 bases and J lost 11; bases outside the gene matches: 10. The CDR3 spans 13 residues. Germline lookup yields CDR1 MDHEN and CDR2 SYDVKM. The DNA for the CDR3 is TGTGCCAGCAGGGGACAGGGTTTCGATGAGCAGTACTTC. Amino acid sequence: CASRGQGFDEQYF.

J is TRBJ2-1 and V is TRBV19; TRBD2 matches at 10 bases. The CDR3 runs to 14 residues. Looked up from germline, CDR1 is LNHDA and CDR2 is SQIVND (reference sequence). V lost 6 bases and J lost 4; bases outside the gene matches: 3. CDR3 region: CASRLAGGYNEQFF. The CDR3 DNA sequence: TGTGCCAGTAGATTAGCGGGAGGTTACAATGAGCAGTTCTTC. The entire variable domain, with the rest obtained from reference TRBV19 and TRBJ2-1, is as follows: DGGITQSPKYLFRKEGQNVTLSCEQNLNHDAMYWYRQDPGQGLRLIYYSQIVNDFQKGDIAEGYSVSREKKESFPLTVTSAQKNPTAFYLCASRLAGGYNEQFFGPGTRLTVL.

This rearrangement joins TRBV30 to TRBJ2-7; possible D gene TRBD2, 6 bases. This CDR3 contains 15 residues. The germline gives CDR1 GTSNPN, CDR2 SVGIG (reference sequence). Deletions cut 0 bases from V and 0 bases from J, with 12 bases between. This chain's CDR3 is CAWSVLGGSSYEQYF. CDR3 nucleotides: TGTGCCTGGAGTGTACTCGGGGGAAGCTCCTACGAGCAGTACTTC.

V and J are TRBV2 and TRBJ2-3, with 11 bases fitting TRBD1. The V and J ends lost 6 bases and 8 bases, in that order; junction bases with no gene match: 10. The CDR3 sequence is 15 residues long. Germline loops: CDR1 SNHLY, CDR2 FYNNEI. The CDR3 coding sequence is TGTGCCAGCAGCAAGGACAGGGGGCTAGGCGGTACGCAGTATTTT. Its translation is CASSKDRGLGGTQYF.

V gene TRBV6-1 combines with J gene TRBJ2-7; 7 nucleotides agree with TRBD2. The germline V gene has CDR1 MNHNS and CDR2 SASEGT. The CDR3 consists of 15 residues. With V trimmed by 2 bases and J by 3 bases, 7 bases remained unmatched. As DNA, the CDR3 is TGTGCCAGCAGTGAAAAGGGGACTATCAACTACGAGCAGTACTTC. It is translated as CASSEKGTINYEQYF.

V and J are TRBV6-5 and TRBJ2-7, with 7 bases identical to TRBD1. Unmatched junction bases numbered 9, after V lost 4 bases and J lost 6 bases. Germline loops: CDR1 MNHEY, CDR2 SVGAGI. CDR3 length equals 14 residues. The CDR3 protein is CASSSRQGIREQYF. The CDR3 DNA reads TGTGCCAGCAGTTCAAGACAGGGAATACGCGAGCAGTACTTC.

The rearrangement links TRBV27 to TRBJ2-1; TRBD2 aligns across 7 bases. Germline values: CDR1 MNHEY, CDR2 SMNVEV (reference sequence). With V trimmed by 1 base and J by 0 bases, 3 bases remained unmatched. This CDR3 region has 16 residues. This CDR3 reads CASSLWRGSSYNEQFF. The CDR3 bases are TGTGCCAGCAGTTTATGGCGCGGGAGCTCCTACAATGAGCAGTTCTTC.

CDR3 sequence: CATSRGSSDIDNEQFF. The CDR3 DNA follows: TGTGCCACCAGCAGAGGATCTAGCGATATCGACAATGAGCAGTTCTTC. The V gene is TRBV15, the J gene TRBJ2-1; D is possibly TRBD2 (6 bases). This CDR3 comprises 16 residues. Germline V gene lookup returns CDR1 LNHNV and CDR2 YYDKDF (reference sequence). Trimming took off 1 base at V and 5 bases at J, with 15 bases between the two ends.

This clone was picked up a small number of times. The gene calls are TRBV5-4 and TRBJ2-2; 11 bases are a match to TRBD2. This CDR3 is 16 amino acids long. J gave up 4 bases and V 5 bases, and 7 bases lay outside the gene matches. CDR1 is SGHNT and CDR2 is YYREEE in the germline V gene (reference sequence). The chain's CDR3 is CASRTSGKQGTGELFF. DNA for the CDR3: TGTGCCAGCAGGACTAGCGGGAAGCAGGGCACCGGGGAGCTGTTTTTT.

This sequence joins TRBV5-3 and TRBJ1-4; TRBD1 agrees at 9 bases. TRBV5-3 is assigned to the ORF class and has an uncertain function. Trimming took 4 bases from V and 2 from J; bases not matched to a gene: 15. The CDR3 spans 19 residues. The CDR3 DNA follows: TGTGCCAGAAGCGGAACAGGGGGCGATCCCTCGGTCACTAATGAAAAACTGTTTTTT. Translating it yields CARSGTGGDPSVTNEKLFF.

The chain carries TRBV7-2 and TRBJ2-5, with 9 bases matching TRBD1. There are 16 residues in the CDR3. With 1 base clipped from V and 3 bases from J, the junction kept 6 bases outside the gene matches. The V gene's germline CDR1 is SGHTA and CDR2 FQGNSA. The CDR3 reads CASSLGTGVNEETQYF. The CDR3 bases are TGTGCCAGCAGCTTAGGGACAGGGGTTAACGAAGAGACCCAGTACTTC.

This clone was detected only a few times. The DNA for the CDR3 is TGCGCCAGCAGCTTGGAGGGGACAGGTTTTTCTGGGGCCAACGTCCTGACTTTC. It yields the protein CASSLEGTGFSGANVLTF. The rearrangement links TRBV5-1 to TRBJ2-6, with TRBD1 matching over 8 bases. Trimming cost V 0 bases and J 1 base; bases outside gene matches: 6. This CDR3 has 18 residues. CDR1 and CDR2 from the germline V gene are SGHRS and YFSETQ.

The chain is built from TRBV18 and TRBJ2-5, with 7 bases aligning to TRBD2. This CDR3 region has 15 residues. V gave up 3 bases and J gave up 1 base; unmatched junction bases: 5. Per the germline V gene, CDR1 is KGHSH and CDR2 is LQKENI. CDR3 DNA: TGTGCCAGCTCACCCCGTTCGGGGGGCCAAGAGACCCAGTACTTC. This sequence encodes CASSPRSGGQETQYF. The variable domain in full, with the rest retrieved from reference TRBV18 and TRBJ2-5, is NAGVMQNPRHLVRRRGQEARLRCSPMKGHSHVYWYRQLPEEGLKFMVYLQKENIIDESGMPKERFSAEFPKEGPSILRIQQVVRGDSAAYFCASSPRSGGQETQYFGPGTRLLVL.